This TCR beta chain was sequenced in a study of cytotoxic CD8 clonotypes in ibrutinib-treated CLL. As regards this clone: Its antigen is unknown.

CDR1 is MDHEN and CDR2 is SYDVKM in the germline V gene. CDR3 size: 12 residues. Deletions cut 5 bases from V and 5 bases from J, with 9 bases between. Profiled with immunoSEQ multiplex PCR; TCRdb holds only in-frame clones, not every one. The sample includes some 130,000 clones, approximately 85% seen only once; the top ten take about 1.9%. Overall study results and limits: Under treatment, the uncommon public clonotypes either contracted or remained stable. Against age-matched healthy donors, baseline clonality ran higher and tracked circulating CD8+ T-cell counts.

The sample was PBMCs, taken after 24 months of ibrutinib treatment. The chain recombines TRBV28 with TRBJ1-1; D is unclear. The sequence was collected from a human donor with chronic lymphocytic leukemia. The CDR3, as DNA: TGTGCCAGCAGTACGGGCGATACTGAAGCTTTCTTT. This codes for CASSTGDTEAFF.